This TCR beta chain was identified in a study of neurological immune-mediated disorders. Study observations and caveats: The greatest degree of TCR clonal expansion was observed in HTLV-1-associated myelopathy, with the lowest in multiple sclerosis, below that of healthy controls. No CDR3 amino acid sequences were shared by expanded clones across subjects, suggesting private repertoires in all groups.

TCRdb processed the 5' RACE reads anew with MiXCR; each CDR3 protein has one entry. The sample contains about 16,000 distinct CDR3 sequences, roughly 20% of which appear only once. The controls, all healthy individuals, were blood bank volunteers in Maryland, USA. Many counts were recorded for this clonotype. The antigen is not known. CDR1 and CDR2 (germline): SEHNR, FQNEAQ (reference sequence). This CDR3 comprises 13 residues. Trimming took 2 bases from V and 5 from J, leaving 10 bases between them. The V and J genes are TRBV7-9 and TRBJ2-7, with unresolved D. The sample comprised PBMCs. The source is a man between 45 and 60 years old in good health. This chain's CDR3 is CASSLPLKDEQYF. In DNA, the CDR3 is TGTGCCAGCAGCTTACCCCTCAAGGACGAGCAGTACTTC.